This TCR beta chain appears in the sequencing data of a study of T cell responses to AZD1222 COVID-19 vaccine. As to this clone: This CDR3 is also generated by other DNA sequences in the sample.

Produced via immunoSEQ multiplex PCR; TCRdb's table is partial and in-frame only. The repertoire consists of 140,000 or so clones, with 75% to 90% occurring once and the leading ten covering 4.7%. This material consisted of peripheral blood, taken on day 0 of AZD1222 vaccination. The TCR sequence derives from an adult in good health.

The CDR3 region has the DNA TGTGCCAGCAGCTTAGGTGGGGATGAGCAGTTCTTC. Translated, it gives CASSLGGDEQFF. The chain couples TRBV5-6 to TRBJ2-1, with D hard to call. Germline V lookup: CDR1 SGHDT, CDR2 YYEEEE. Deletions cut 2 bases from V and 8 bases from J, with 8 bases between. This CDR3 contains 12 residues. The whole variable domain, remainder taken from reference TRBV5-6 and TRBJ2-1, is DAGVTQSPTHLIKTRGQQVTLRCSPKSGHDTVSWYQQALGQGPQFIFQYYEEEERQRGNFPDRFSGHQFPNYSSELNVNALLLGDSALYLCASSLGGDEQFFGPGTRLTVL.